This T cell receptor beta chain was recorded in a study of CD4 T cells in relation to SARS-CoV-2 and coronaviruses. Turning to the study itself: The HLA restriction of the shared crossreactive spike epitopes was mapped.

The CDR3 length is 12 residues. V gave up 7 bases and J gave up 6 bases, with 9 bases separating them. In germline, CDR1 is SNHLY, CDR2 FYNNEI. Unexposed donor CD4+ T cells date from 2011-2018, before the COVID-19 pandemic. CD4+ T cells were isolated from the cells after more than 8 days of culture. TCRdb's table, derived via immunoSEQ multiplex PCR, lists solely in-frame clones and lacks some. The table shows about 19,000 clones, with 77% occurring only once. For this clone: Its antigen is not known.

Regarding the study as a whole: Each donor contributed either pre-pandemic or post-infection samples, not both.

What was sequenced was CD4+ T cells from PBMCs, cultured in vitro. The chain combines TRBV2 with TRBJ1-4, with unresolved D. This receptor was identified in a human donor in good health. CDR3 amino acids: CASNGSDEKLFF. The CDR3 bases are TGTGCCAGCAACGGTTCGGATGAAAAACTGTTTTTT.